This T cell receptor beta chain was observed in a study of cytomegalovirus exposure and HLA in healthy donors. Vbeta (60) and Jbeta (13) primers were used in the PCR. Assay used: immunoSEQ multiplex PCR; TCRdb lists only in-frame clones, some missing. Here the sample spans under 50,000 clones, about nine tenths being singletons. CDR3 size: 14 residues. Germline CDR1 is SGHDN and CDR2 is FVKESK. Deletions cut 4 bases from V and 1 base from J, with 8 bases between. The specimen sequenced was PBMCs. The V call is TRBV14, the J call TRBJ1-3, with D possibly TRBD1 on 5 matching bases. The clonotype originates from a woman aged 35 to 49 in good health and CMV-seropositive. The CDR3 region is CASSRGSSGNTIYF. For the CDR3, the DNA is TGTGCCAGCAGCCGGGGCAGTTCTGGAAACACCATATATTTT.